Listed below are T cell receptor beta chains from one sample, sequenced in a study of blood T cell repertoires in COVID-19. Clones were read by immunoSEQ multiplex PCR, and TCRdb kept only the in-frame ones, dropping some. Of fewer than 200,000 clones in the sample, about 90% were seen once. Sequenced sample: PBMCs or T cells enriched from blood (not recorded which). The receptors shown here come from a human donor with acute COVID-19. The donor label of this sample is uncertain. Both conserved end residues are part of each CDR3. A D gene is named only where the DNA matches it firmly. Some rows mark clone size as missing; the rest say once, few, many or name a class of expanded clone.

clone size: .; D gene: .; V gene: TRBV3-1/TRBV3-2; J gene: TRBJ1-6; CDR3 DNA: TGTGCCAGCAGCCAGGGTTTGCAGGGTAATTCACCCCTCCACTTT; CDR3 protein: CASSQGLQGNSPLHF
clone size: once; D gene: .; V gene: TRBV4-1; J gene: TRBJ2-1; CDR3 DNA: TGCGCCAGCAGCCAAGATGAGGCGGGGGCGTTCTACAATGAGCAGTTCTTC; CDR3 protein: CASSQDEAGAFYNEQFF
clone size: .; D gene: .; V gene: TRBV25-1; J gene: TRBJ1-3; CDR3 DNA: TGTGCCAGCAGTGATCACGGGGGCTCTGGAAACACCATATATTTT; CDR3 protein: CASSDHGGSGNTIYF
clone size: few; D gene: TRBD2; V gene: TRBV7-3; J gene: TRBJ2-7; CDR3 DNA: TGTGCCAGCAGTCTTAGCGGGGGTTACGAGCAGTACTTC; CDR3 protein: CASSLSGGYEQYF
clone size: once; D gene: .; V gene: TRBV5-4; J gene: TRBJ2-1; CDR3 DNA: TGTGCCAGCAGCCCGGGGGACAGTTACAATGAGCAGTTCTTC; CDR3 protein: CASSPGDSYNEQFF
clone size: .; D gene: TRBD1; V gene: TRBV28; J gene: TRBJ1-2; CDR3 DNA: TGTGCCAGCAGTTTAGGGGGACAACAGGGGGTCAACTATGGCTACACCTTC; CDR3 protein: CASSLGGQQGVNYGYTF
clone size: .; D gene: TRBD2; V gene: TRBV7-2; J gene: TRBJ2-5; CDR3 DNA: TGTGCCAGCAGCCGCGGGACTAGCGGGGGGGCCGGGGAGACCCAGTACTTC; CDR3 protein: CASSRGTSGGAGETQYF
clone size: .; D gene: TRBD2; V gene: TRBV18; J gene: TRBJ2-7; CDR3 DNA: TGTGCCAGCTCACCCCCGGGGACTACTGCATACGAGCAGTACTTC; CDR3 protein: CASSPPGTTAYEQYF
clone size: .; D gene: .; V gene: TRBV19; J gene: TRBJ1-1; CDR3 DNA: TGTGCCAGTAGTATGCACAGGGAGCTAACGGCTGAAGCTTTCTTT; CDR3 protein: CASSMHRELTAEAFF
clone size: few; D gene: .; V gene: TRBV9; J gene: TRBJ1-2; CDR3 DNA: TGTGCCAGCAGCGTAGAAGGGGATATAAACTATGGCTACACCTTC; CDR3 protein: CASSVEGDINYGYTF
clone size: .; D gene: .; V gene: TRBV11-1; J gene: TRBJ2-1; CDR3 DNA: TGTGCCAGCAGCTTAGGGACCCGGGGAAAGCAGTTCTTC; CDR3 protein: CASSLGTRGKQFF
clone size: .; D gene: .; V gene: TRBV5-1; J gene: TRBJ2-3; CDR3 DNA: TGCGCCAGCAGCTTGGTAGCAGCGCTTCAGTCAGATACGCAGTATTTT; CDR3 protein: CASSLVAALQSDTQYF
clone size: .; D gene: TRBD2; V gene: TRBV10-3; J gene: TRBJ2-1; CDR3 DNA: TGTGCCATCAGTTTCGGTCGTGGCGGGGGGGCGGATGAGCAGTTCTTC; CDR3 protein: CAISFGRGGGADEQFF
clone size: .; D gene: TRBD1; V gene: TRBV6-4; J gene: TRBJ1-1; CDR3 DNA: TGTGCCAGCAGTCCAGACAGGGATCGCACTGAAGCTTTCTTT; CDR3 protein: CASSPDRDRTEAFF
clone size: .; D gene: .; V gene: TRBV21-1; J gene: TRBJ2-5; CDR3 DNA: TGTGCCAGCAGCAGGAGGCGGCAAGAGACCCAGTACTTC; CDR3 protein: CASSRRRQETQYF
clone size: .; D gene: TRBD2; V gene: TRBV5-1; J gene: TRBJ2-1; CDR3 DNA: TGCGCCAGCAGCGGGCGGGGGGGCCACAATGAGCAGTTCTTC; CDR3 protein: CASSGRGGHNEQFF
clone size: .; D gene: TRBD1; V gene: TRBV29-1; J gene: TRBJ1-1; CDR3 DNA: TGCAGCGTTGCTGGACAGGGAAGCGAAGCTTTCTTT; CDR3 protein: CSVAGQGSEAFF
clone size: .; D gene: TRBD2; V gene: TRBV6-5; J gene: TRBJ2-2; CDR3 DNA: TGTGCCAGCAGTTACTCGTCAGGGAGGGCCGGGGAGCTGTTTTTT; CDR3 protein: CASSYSSGRAGELFF
clone size: .; D gene: TRBD2; V gene: TRBV7-3; J gene: TRBJ2-2; CDR3 DNA: TGTGCCAGCAGCTCGGGACTAGCGGCGAACACCGGGGAGCTGTTTTTT; CDR3 protein: CASSSGLAANTGELFF
clone size: once; D gene: .; V gene: TRBV5-1; J gene: TRBJ1-2; CDR3 DNA: TGCGCCAGCAGCGCCGGGGATAATGGCTACACCTTC; CDR3 protein: CASSAGDNGYTF
clone size: .; D gene: .; V gene: TRBV30; J gene: TRBJ2-7; CDR3 DNA: TGTGCCTGGAGTTCTCTCTACGAGCAGTACTTC; CDR3 protein: CAWSSLYEQYF
clone size: few; D gene: TRBD1; V gene: TRBV5-1; J gene: TRBJ1-2; CDR3 DNA: TGCGCCAGCAGCTTGACCTCGGACAGGGGAAGTGGCTACACCTTC; CDR3 protein: CASSLTSDRGSGYTF
clone size: .; D gene: TRBD2; V gene: TRBV6-4; J gene: TRBJ2-1; CDR3 DNA: TGTGCCAGCAGTGGAACTAGCGGGGGAATTGAGCAGTTCTTC; CDR3 protein: CASSGTSGGIEQFF
clone size: .; D gene: TRBD2; V gene: TRBV24-1; J gene: TRBJ2-5; CDR3 DNA: TGTGCCACCAGTGATCCTAGCGGGGGGGATCAAGAGACCCAGTACTTC; CDR3 protein: CATSDPSGGDQETQYF
clone size: .; D gene: TRBD2; V gene: TRBV2; J gene: TRBJ2-7; CDR3 DNA: TGTGCCAGCAGGAGCGGGGCCCTTTCCCACGAGCAGTACTTC; CDR3 protein: CASRSGALSHEQYF
clone size: .; D gene: TRBD2; V gene: TRBV9; J gene: TRBJ2-4; CDR3 DNA: TGTGCCAGCAGCAGAGCGGGAGAACTAGCCAAAAACATTCAGTACTTC; CDR3 protein: CASSRAGELAKNIQYF
clone size: .; D gene: .; V gene: TRBV20-1; J gene: TRBJ2-7; CDR3 DNA: TGCAGTGCTACGAGGGATTACGAGCAGTACTTC; CDR3 protein: CSATRDYEQYF
clone size: .; D gene: .; V gene: TRBV7-9; J gene: TRBJ1-5; CDR3 DNA: TGTGCCAGCAGCTTAGTAGGAGGGAATCAGCCCCAGCATTTT; CDR3 protein: CASSLVGGNQPQHF
clone size: .; D gene: TRBD1; V gene: TRBV6-4; J gene: TRBJ2-2; CDR3 DNA: TGTGCCAGTCGTGGGACAGGGGGACACGGGGAGCTGTTTTTT; CDR3 protein: CASRGTGGHGELFF
clone size: .; D gene: .; V gene: TRBV13; J gene: TRBJ2-5; CDR3 DNA: TGTGCCAGCAGCTTACGCGGGGCCCAAGAGACCCAGTACTTC; CDR3 protein: CASSLRGAQETQYF
clone size: .; D gene: .; V gene: TRBV7-2; J gene: TRBJ1-1; CDR3 DNA: TGTGCCAGCAGCTTAGCCGCGGGGTCTCACACTGAAGCTTTCTTT; CDR3 protein: CASSLAAGSHTEAFF
clone size: .; D gene: TRBD1; V gene: TRBV7-8; J gene: TRBJ2-2; CDR3 DNA: TGTGCCAGCGGACAGGGTACCACCGGGGAGCTGTTTTTT; CDR3 protein: CASGQGTTGELFF
clone size: .; D gene: .; V gene: TRBV4-3; J gene: TRBJ1-2; CDR3 DNA: TGCGCCAGCAGCCAAGAATCCCGCGAGAACTATGGCTACACCTTC; CDR3 protein: CASSQESRENYGYTF
clone size: .; D gene: TRBD1; V gene: TRBV12-5; J gene: TRBJ2-7; CDR3 DNA: TGTGCTAGTGGTTATGGACAGGGTTCCTACGAGCAGTACTTC; CDR3 protein: CASGYGQGSYEQYF
clone size: .; D gene: TRBD1; V gene: TRBV6-5; J gene: TRBJ1-1; CDR3 DNA: TGTGCCAGCAGGGAGGGACAGGGGCGTAACACTGAAGCTTTCTTT; CDR3 protein: CASREGQGRNTEAFF
clone size: .; D gene: .; V gene: TRBV11-2; J gene: TRBJ1-2; CDR3 DNA: TGTGCCAGCAGCTTAGGTGGGTTAGGGGTGGCGCATGGCTACACCTTC; CDR3 protein: CASSLGGLGVAHGYTF
clone size: .; D gene: .; V gene: TRBV7-9; J gene: TRBJ1-1; CDR3 DNA: TGTGCCAGCAGCTTGGGCTACACTGAAGCTTTCTTT; CDR3 protein: CASSLGYTEAFF
clone size: .; D gene: .; V gene: TRBV19; J gene: TRBJ2-5; CDR3 DNA: TGTGCCAGTAGTAGGGCTTTCCAAGAGACCCAGTACTTC; CDR3 protein: CASSRAFQETQYF
clone size: .; D gene: TRBD1; V gene: TRBV5-8; J gene: TRBJ2-7; CDR3 DNA: TGTGCCAGCAGCCGGGACAGGGGGCTGAGCGAGCAGTACTTC; CDR3 protein: CASSRDRGLSEQYF
clone size: .; D gene: .; V gene: TRBV24-1; J gene: TRBJ1-3; CDR3 DNA: TGTGCCACCAGTGACCCCGAGAGTCCTGGAAACACCATATATTTT; CDR3 protein: CATSDPESPGNTIYF
clone size: .; D gene: .; V gene: TRBV6-2/TRBV6-3; J gene: TRBJ1-5; CDR3 DNA: TGTGCCAGCAGTTCCCAACGGACAGCTCAGCCCCAGCATTTT; CDR3 protein: CASSSQRTAQPQHF
clone size: once; D gene: TRBD2; V gene: TRBV30; J gene: TRBJ2-7; CDR3 DNA: TGTGCCTGGGCCCCCGGACTAGCGGGGGTCTACGAGCAGTACTTC; CDR3 protein: CAWAPGLAGVYEQYF
clone size: .; D gene: TRBD1; V gene: TRBV6-4; J gene: TRBJ2-3; CDR3 DNA: TGTGCCAGCAGTGACGGGACAGGGGGCGCAGATACGCAGTATTTT; CDR3 protein: CASSDGTGGADTQYF
clone size: .; D gene: TRBD2; V gene: TRBV7-2; J gene: TRBJ2-3; CDR3 DNA: TGTGCCAGCAGCTTAGAGTCGACTAGCAGGGATACGCAGTATTTT; CDR3 protein: CASSLESTSRDTQYF
clone size: .; D gene: TRBD2; V gene: TRBV9; J gene: TRBJ2-3; CDR3 DNA: TGTGCCAGCAGCCACGGACTAGCCTCAGGAAAAGATACGCAGTATTTT; CDR3 protein: CASSHGLASGKDTQYF
clone size: .; D gene: TRBD2; V gene: TRBV7-6; J gene: TRBJ2-5; CDR3 DNA: TGTGCCAGCAGCTTAGTACCAGCGGGGGGCCAAGAGACCCAGTACTTC; CDR3 protein: CASSLVPAGGQETQYF
clone size: .; D gene: .; V gene: TRBV29-1; J gene: TRBJ2-5; CDR3 DNA: TGCAGCGTTGCTACGGAGACCCAGTACTTC; CDR3 protein: CSVATETQYF
clone size: .; D gene: .; V gene: TRBV11-3; J gene: TRBJ2-4; CDR3 DNA: TGTGCCAGCAGCTCGGCCAAGGAGGACATTCAGTACTTC; CDR3 protein: CASSSAKEDIQYF
clone size: .; D gene: TRBD1; V gene: TRBV5-1; J gene: TRBJ2-3; CDR3 DNA: TGCGCCAGCAGCCCAGGACAGGGGGGCGGGTCTACGCAGTATTTT; CDR3 protein: CASSPGQGGGSTQYF
clone size: .; D gene: .; V gene: TRBV10-3; J gene: TRBJ2-2; CDR3 DNA: TGTGCCATCGTGCAGGAGGGCGGGACCGGGGAGCTGTTTTTT; CDR3 protein: CAIVQEGGTGELFF
clone size: .; D gene: TRBD1; V gene: TRBV6-5; J gene: TRBJ1-1; CDR3 DNA: TGTGCCAGCAGTCCACAGGGGGCTTGGACTGAAGCTTTCTTT; CDR3 protein: CASSPQGAWTEAFF
clone size: few; D gene: .; V gene: TRBV7-3; J gene: TRBJ1-1; CDR3 DNA: TGTGCCAGCAGCTCCTACCCCGGTAGCACTGAAGCTTTCTTT; CDR3 protein: CASSSYPGSTEAFF
clone size: .; D gene: .; V gene: TRBV19; J gene: TRBJ1-4; CDR3 DNA: TGTGCCAGTAGAGACAGTAGCGGTAATGAAAAACTGTTTTTT; CDR3 protein: CASRDSSGNEKLFF
clone size: .; D gene: .; V gene: TRBV5-5; J gene: TRBJ1-3; CDR3 DNA: TGTGCCAGCAGCTTCCTCCAGGGTACTGGAAACACCATATATTTT; CDR3 protein: CASSFLQGTGNTIYF
clone size: .; D gene: TRBD1; V gene: TRBV4-1; J gene: TRBJ2-5; CDR3 DNA: TGCGCCAGCAGCCAAAGAGGGGGACAGGGGGAGACCCAGTACTTC; CDR3 protein: CASSQRGGQGETQYF
clone size: .; D gene: TRBD1; V gene: TRBV2; J gene: TRBJ2-3; CDR3 DNA: TGTGCCAGCAGTGAGGTGGGACAGAACACAGATACGCAGTATTTT; CDR3 protein: CASSEVGQNTDTQYF
clone size: .; D gene: .; V gene: TRBV7-9; J gene: TRBJ2-3; CDR3 DNA: TGTGCCAGCAGCTTAGCCAGGGGATCAGATACGCAGTATTTT; CDR3 protein: CASSLARGSDTQYF
clone size: .; D gene: TRBD1; V gene: TRBV9; J gene: TRBJ2-1; CDR3 DNA: TGTGCCAGCAGCCCCACCCCAGGGGGCAATGAGCAGTTCTTC; CDR3 protein: CASSPTPGGNEQFF
clone size: .; D gene: TRBD2; V gene: TRBV30; J gene: TRBJ2-5; CDR3 DNA: TGTGCCTGGAGCCCCCTAGCGGGCGGGACCCAGTACTTC; CDR3 protein: CAWSPLAGGTQYF
clone size: .; D gene: .; V gene: TRBV5-1; J gene: TRBJ1-1; CDR3 DNA: TGCGCCAGCGCGGGGCAGCACATGAACACTGAAGCTTTCTTT; CDR3 protein: CASAGQHMNTEAFF